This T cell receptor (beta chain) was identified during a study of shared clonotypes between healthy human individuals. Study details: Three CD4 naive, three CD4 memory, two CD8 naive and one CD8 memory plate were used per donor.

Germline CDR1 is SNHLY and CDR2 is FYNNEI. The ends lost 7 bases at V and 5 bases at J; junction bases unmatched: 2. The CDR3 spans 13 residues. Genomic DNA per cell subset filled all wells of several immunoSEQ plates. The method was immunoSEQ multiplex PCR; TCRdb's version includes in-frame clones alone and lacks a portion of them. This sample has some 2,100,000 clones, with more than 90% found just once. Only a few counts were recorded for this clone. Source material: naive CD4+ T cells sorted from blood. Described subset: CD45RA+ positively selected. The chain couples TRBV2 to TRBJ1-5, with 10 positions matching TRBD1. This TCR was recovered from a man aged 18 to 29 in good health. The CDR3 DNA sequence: TGTGCCAGCAAGGGACAGGGGCATCAGCCCCAGCATTTT. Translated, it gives CASKGQGHQPQHF.